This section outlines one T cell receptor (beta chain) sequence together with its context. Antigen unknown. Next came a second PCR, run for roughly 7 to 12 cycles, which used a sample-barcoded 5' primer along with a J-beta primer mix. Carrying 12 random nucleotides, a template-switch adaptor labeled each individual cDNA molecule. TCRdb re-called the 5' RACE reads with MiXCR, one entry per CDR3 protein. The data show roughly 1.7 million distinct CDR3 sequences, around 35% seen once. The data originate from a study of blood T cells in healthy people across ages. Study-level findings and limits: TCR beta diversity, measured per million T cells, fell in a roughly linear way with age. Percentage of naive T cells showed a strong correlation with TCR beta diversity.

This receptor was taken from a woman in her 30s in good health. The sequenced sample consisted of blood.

The CDR3 DNA is TGCAGAATAGCGGGAGGTCACAATGAGCAGTTCTTC. It codes for CRIAGGHNEQFF. The chain employs TRBV20-1 and TRBJ2-1, with 10 positions matching TRBD2. This CDR3 has 12 amino acids. CDR1 and CDR2 (germline): DFQATT, SNEGSKA (reference sequence).